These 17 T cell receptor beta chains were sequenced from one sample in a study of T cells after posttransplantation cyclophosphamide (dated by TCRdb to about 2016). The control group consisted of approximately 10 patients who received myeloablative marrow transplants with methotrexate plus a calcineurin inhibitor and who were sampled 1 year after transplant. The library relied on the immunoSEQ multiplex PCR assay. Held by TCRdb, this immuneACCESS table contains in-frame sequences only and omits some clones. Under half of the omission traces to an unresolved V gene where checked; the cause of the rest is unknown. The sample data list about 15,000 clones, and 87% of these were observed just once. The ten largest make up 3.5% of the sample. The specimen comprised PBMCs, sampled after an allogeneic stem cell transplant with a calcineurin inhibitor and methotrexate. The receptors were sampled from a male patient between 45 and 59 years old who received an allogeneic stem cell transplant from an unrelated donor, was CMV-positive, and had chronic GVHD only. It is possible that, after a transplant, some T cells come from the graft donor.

CDR3 sequence reads: CASSSRNTGELFF. In nucleotides, the CDR3 is TGTGCCAGCAGCTCCAGGAACACCGGGGAGCTGTTTTTT. The genes are TRBV11-2 and TRBJ2-2, with D unclear. This CDR3 contains 13 residues. Germline V gene sequence: CDR1 SGHAT, CDR2 FQNNGV. Trimming removed 4 bases at V and 1 base at J, with 4 bases between.

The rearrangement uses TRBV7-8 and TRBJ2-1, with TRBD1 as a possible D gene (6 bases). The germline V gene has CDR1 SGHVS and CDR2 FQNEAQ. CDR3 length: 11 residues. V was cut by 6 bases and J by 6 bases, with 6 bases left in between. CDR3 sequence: CASRQGNEQFF. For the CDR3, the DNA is TGTGCCAGCAGACAGGGCAATGAGCAGTTCTTC.

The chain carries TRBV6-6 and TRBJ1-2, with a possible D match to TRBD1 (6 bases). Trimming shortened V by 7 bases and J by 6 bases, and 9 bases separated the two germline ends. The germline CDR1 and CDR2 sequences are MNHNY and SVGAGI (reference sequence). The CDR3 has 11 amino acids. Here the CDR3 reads CASTQGNGYTF. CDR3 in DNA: TGTGCCAGCACCCAGGGGAATGGCTACACCTTC.

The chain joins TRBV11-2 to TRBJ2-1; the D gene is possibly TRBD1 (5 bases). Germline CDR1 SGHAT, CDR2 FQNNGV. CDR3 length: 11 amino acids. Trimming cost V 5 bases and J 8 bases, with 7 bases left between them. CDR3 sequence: CASSKGDEQFF. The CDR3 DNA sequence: TGTGCCAGCAGCAAAGGGGATGAGCAGTTCTTC.

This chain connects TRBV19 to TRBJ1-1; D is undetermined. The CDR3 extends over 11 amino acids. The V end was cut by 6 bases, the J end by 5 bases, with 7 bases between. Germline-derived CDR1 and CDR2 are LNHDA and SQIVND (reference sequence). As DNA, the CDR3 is TGTGCCAGTAGCATCGGGACTGAAGCTTTCTTT. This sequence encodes CASSIGTEAFF. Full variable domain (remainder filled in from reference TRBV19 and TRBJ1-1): DGGITQSPKYLFRKEGQNVTLSCEQNLNHDAMYWYRQDPGQGLRLIYYSQIVNDFQKGDIAEGYSVSREKKESFPLTVTSAQKNPTAFYLCASSIGTEAFFGQGTRLTVV.

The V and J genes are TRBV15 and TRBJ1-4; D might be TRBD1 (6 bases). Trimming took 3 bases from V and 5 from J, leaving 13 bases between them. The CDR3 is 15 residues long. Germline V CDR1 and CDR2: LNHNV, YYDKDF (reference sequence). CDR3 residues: CATSSLDSKNEKLFF. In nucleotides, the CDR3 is TGTGCCACCAGCAGCCTGGACAGCAAAAATGAAAAACTGTTTTTT.

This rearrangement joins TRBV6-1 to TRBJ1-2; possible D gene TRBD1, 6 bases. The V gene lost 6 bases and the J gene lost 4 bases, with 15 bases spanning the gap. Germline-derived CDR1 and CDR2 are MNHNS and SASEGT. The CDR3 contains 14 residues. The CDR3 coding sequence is TGTGCCAGCAGGTCGAAAGACAGGTCCTATGGCTACACCTTC. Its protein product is CASRSKDRSYGYTF.

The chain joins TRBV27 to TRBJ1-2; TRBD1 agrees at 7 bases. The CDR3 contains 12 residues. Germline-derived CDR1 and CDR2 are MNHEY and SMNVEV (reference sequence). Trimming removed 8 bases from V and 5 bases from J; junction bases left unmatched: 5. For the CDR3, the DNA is TGTGCCAGCCGACAGGGTAAATATGGCTACACCTTC. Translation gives CASRQGKYGYTF.

The CDR3 region is CASTRGDIASGELFF. The CDR3 DNA reads TGTGCCAGCACCCGGGGGGACATTGCTTCCGGGGAGCTGTTTTTT. This chain uses TRBV11-2 with TRBJ2-2; TRBD2 is a possible D gene (7 bases). This CDR3 has 15 residues. Trimming removed 7 bases at V and 6 bases at J, with 18 bases between. Germline lookup yields CDR1 SGHAT and CDR2 FQNNGV.

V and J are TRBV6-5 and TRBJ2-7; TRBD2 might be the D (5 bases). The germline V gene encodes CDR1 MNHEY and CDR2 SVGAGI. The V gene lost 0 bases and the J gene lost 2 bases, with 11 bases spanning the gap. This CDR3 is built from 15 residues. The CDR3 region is CASSYSIGETYEQYF. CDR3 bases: TGTGCCAGCAGTTACTCGATCGGGGAAACCTACGAGCAGTACTTC.

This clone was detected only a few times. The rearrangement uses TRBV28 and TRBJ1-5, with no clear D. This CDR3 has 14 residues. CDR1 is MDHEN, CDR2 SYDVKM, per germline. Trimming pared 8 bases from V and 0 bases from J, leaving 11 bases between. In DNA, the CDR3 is TGTGCCAGCCAGGAACGGTATAGCAATCAGCCCCAGCATTTT. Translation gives CASQERYSNQPQHF. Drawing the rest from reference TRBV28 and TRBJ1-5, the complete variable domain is DVKVTQSSRYLVKRTGEKVFLECVQDMDHENMFWYRQDPGLGLRLIYFSYDVKMKEKGDIPEGYSVSREKKERFSLILESASTNQTSMYLCASQERYSNQPQHFGDGTRLSIL.

The CDR3 DNA follows: TGTGCCAGTAGTACCAGCCAGGGGTGGGGGTACGAGCAGTACTTC. Translation gives CASSTSQGWGYEQYF. The chain combines TRBV19 with TRBJ2-7; a weak D match, TRBD1 (6 bases). CDR1 is LNHDA, CDR2 SQIVND, per germline (reference sequence). The CDR3 is 15 amino acids. The germline V and J ends were trimmed by 4 bases and 4 bases, with 17 bases remaining between them.

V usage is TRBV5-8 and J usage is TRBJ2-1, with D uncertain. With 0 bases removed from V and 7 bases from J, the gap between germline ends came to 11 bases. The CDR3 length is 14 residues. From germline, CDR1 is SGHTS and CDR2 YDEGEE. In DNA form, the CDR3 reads TGTGCCAGCAGCTTGGCTCTCGCCGGGAATGAGCAGTTCTTC. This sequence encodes CASSLALAGNEQFF.

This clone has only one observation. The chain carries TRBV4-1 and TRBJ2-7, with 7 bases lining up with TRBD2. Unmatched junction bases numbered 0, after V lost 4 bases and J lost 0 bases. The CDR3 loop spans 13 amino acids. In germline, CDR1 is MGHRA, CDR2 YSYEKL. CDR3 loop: CASSRGSSYEQYF. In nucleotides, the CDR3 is TGCGCCAGCAGCCGCGGGAGCTCCTACGAGCAGTACTTC.

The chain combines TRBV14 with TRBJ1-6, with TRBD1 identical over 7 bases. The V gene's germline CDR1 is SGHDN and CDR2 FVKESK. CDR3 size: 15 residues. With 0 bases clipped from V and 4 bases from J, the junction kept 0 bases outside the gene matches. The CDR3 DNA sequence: TGTGCCAGCAGCCAAGAGGGACAGTATAATTCACCCCTCCACTTT. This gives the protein CASSQEGQYNSPLHF.

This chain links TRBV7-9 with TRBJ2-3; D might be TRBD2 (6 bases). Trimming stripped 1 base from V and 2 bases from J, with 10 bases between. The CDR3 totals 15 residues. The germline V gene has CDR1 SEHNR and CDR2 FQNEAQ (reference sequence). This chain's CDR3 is CASSLGGLLTDTQYF. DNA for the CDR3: TGTGCCAGCAGCTTAGGGGGACTCCTCACAGATACGCAGTATTTT.

The CDR3 reads CASSQVGVLWGYTF. In DNA, the CDR3 is TGCGCCAGCAGCCAGGTGGGAGTGCTCTGGGGCTACACCTTC. This chain links TRBV4-1 with TRBJ1-2; no clear D. V was trimmed by 3 bases and J by 8 bases, leaving 16 bases between them. Germline assignment: CDR1 MGHRA and CDR2 YSYEKL. This CDR3 region has 14 residues.